A selection of T cell receptor beta chains follows, all from one sample in a study of metastatic and nonmetastatic thyroid tumors. TCRdb called clones again from the PCR reads with MiXCR. The sample yields over 45,000 clones, less than 25% seen once. The sample taken for sequencing was blood. The receptors stem from a male donor with papillary thyroid cancer or a benign thyroid nodule (not recorded which). Some clones in this sample may be carry-over from other donors' samples. Each CDR3 is given with its conserved first and last residue. A D gene is named only where the DNA matches it firmly. Size values are once, few and many counts, or a class for expanded clones, and some rows have none.

cdr3_nt | cdr3_aa | v_call | d_call | j_call | clone_size
TGCAGTGCCCGAATATCGGACTACGAGCAGTACTTC | CSARISDYEQYF | TRBV20-1 | - | TRBJ2-7 | many
TGTGCCAGCAGTGACGGAAGCGGGGGCACAGATACGCAGTATTTT | CASSDGSGGTDTQYF | TRBV6-4 | TRBD2 | TRBJ2-3 | many
TGCGCCAGCAGCCATGGGGAGAACTATGGCTACACCTTC | CASSHGENYGYTF | TRBV5-1 | - | TRBJ1-2 | medium-sized
TGTGCCATCAGTGAGTCGTCTTCTGGGTCCTCGGATTCACCCCTCCACTTT | CAISESSSGSSDSPLHF | TRBV10-3 | - | TRBJ1-6 | few
TGTGCCAGCAGCCAAGAGGGACAGCAGTACTTC | CASSQEGQQYF | TRBV3-1 | - | TRBJ2-7 | many
TGTGCCAGCAGCGTAGACGGAGGTGTTGGACAGCCCCAGCATTTT | CASSVDGGVGQPQHF | TRBV9 | - | TRBJ1-5 | many
TGTGCCAGCAGTCGGGCGTGGGGCAGCGGGCCTGGCGAGCAGTACTTC | CASSRAWGSGPGEQYF | TRBV27 | - | TRBJ2-7 | many
TGCAGTGCTAGAGGAGTGGCAGATACGCAGTATTTT | CSARGVADTQYF | TRBV20-1 | - | TRBJ2-3 | few
TGTGCCAGCAGTGTGCTGGGAAAAAGCTCCTACGAGCAGTACTTC | CASSVLGKSSYEQYF | TRBV7-9 | - | TRBJ2-7 | many
TGTGCCTGGGAACTATCAGGCGGGGCGCAAGCTTTCTTT | CAWELSGGAQAFF | TRBV30 | - | TRBJ1-1 | once
TGCAGTGTACCAGAAACGGACTATGGCTACACCTTC | CSVPETDYGYTF | TRBV20-1 | - | TRBJ1-2 | once
TGTGCCAGCAGCCCGGGGACAGGCCTTAGGGGCACAGATACGCAGTATTTT | CASSPGTGLRGTDTQYF | TRBV11-2 | TRBD1 | TRBJ2-3 | -
TGTGCCAGCTCACCCACGGGGGAAGGCACTGAAGCTTTCTTT | CASSPTGEGTEAFF | TRBV18 | - | TRBJ1-1 | many
TGTGCCAGCAGCTTAGAGGGCCCCTCGACAGGGGCCTACGAGCAGTACTTC | CASSLEGPSTGAYEQYF | TRBV11-2 | TRBD1 | TRBJ2-7 | -
TGTGCCAGCAGTTTATACGGACAGGGAGGCAATTCACCCCTCCACTTT | CASSLYGQGGNSPLHF | TRBV27 | TRBD1 | TRBJ1-6 | many
TGTGCCAGCTCACCGAACACGGACAGCCCCCTGTCACTGTTTTTT | CASSPNTDSPLSLFF | TRBV18 | - | TRBJ1-4 | many
TGTGCCAGCAGCTTTAAGGGACAGTTGGGCGAAAAACTGTTTTTT | CASSFKGQLGEKLFF | TRBV7-9 | TRBD1 | TRBJ1-4 | -
TGTGCCAGCAGCTACGAGACAGGAGGCTACGAGCAGTACTTC | CASSYETGGYEQYF | TRBV11-2 | - | TRBJ2-7 | once
TGTGCCTGGAGCCTGACAGGGACTGAAGCTTTCTTT | CAWSLTGTEAFF | TRBV30 | TRBD1 | TRBJ1-1 | many
TGTGCCATCAGTGGGACTAGCGGGAGCTACGAGCAGTACTTC | CAISGTSGSYEQYF | TRBV10-3 | TRBD2 | TRBJ2-7 | many
TGCAGTGCCAGCGGGAGAAATCGCTACGAGCAGTACTTC | CSASGRNRYEQYF | TRBV20-1 | TRBD2 | TRBJ2-7 | -
TGTGCCTGGAGTAGGGACGGGGAGGCCGGGGAGCTGTTTTTT | CAWSRDGEAGELFF | TRBV30 | - | TRBJ2-2 | few
TGTGCCAGCAGTCTCTCGGGACAGGGCGCAGATACGCAGTATTTT | CASSLSGQGADTQYF | TRBV6-1 | TRBD1 | TRBJ2-3 | many
TGTGCCAGCAGTATCCGGACAGGTTCCTACGAGCAGTACTTC | CASSIRTGSYEQYF | TRBV12-3/TRBV12-4 | TRBD1 | TRBJ2-7 | many
TGCAGTGCTAGGGGCCCACCGGCACGGATAGCCTACGAGCAGTACTTC | CSARGPPARIAYEQYF | TRBV20-1 | - | TRBJ2-7 | -
TGCAGTGCTAGGGATAAACAGGGGTTCAACACCGGGGAGCTGTTTTTT | CSARDKQGFNTGELFF | TRBV20-1 | TRBD1 | TRBJ2-2 | -
TGTGCCAGCAGCTTCGGGACCCGTAGGCTAGCCAAAAACATTCAGTACTTC | CASSFGTRRLAKNIQYF | TRBV5-8 | - | TRBJ2-4 | many
TGTGCCAGCACCGTAGACTACAGGGCATTGAACACTGAAGCTTTCTTT | CASTVDYRALNTEAFF | TRBV6-1 | - | TRBJ1-1 | many
TGCAGTGCCAGAACTAGCGGGGGAACAGATACGCAGTATTTT | CSARTSGGTDTQYF | TRBV20-1 | TRBD2 | TRBJ2-3 | many
TGTGCCATCAGTGAGGTATTGGGACAGGGGGCGGCTGAGTATGGCTACACCTTC | CAISEVLGQGAAEYGYTF | TRBV10-3 | TRBD1 | TRBJ1-2 | many